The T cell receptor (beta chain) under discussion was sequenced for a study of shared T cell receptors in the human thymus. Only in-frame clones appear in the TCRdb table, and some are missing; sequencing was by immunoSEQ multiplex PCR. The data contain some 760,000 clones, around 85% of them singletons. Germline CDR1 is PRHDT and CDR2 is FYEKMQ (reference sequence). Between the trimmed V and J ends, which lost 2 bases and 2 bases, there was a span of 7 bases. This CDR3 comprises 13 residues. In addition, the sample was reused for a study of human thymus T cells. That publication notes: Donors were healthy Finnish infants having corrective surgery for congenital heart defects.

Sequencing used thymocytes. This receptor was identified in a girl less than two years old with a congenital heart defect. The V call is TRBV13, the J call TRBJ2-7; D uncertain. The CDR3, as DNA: TGTGCCAGCAGCTTACCCGGTACCTACGAGCAGTACTTC. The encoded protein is CASSLPGTYEQYF. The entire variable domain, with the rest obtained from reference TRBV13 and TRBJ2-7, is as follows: AAGVIQSPRHLIKEKRETATLKCYPIPRHDTVYWYQQGPGQDPQFLISFYEKMQSDKGSIPDRFSAQQFSDYHSELNMSSLELGDSALYFCASSLPGTYEQYFGPGTRLTVT.